The 22 T cell receptor beta chains below all came from one sample that was sequenced in a study of blood T cells in healthy people across ages. Next came a second PCR, run for about 6 to 12 cycles, which used a sample-barcoded 5' primer along with a J-beta primer mix. TCRdb redid the calling of the 5' RACE reads with MiXCR, one entry per CDR3 protein. The table includes 1.5 million to 2 million distinct CDR3 sequences, roughly 30% detected once. Sequenced input: blood. These receptors were obtained from a woman aged 25 to 45 in good health.

The V and J genes are TRBV5-6 and TRBJ2-1; D gene uncertain. The CDR3 extends over 14 amino acids. CDR1 SGHDT and CDR2 YYEEEE come from the germline V gene. Trimming removed 2 bases from V and 8 bases from J, with 14 bases in between. The CDR3 nucleotides are TGTGCCAGCAGCTTTGTGGGAAAGGGTGATGAGCAGTTCTTC. Translating gives CASSFVGKGDEQFF.

In its sample, this clonotype was seen a few times. V gene TRBV27 combines with J gene TRBJ2-5; possible D gene TRBD1, 5 bases. Germline V CDR1 and CDR2: MNHEY, SMNVEV (reference sequence). V was cut by 8 bases and J by 2 bases, with 12 bases left in between. The CDR3 is 13 residues long. The CDR3 region has the DNA TGTGCCAGCCGTAGACAGATACAAGAGACCCAGTACTTC. It encodes CASRRQIQETQYF.

At least ten counts were recorded for this clonotype. V is TRBV11-2 and J is TRBJ2-1; D remains ambiguous. Trimming left V 0 bases short and J 8 bases short, with 11 bases between. Germline CDR1 is SGHAT and CDR2 is FQNNGV. CDR3 length: 14 amino acids. The CDR3 bases are TGTGCCAGCAGCTTAGATTTGGGTGTGGATGAGCAGTTCTTC. Amino acids: CASSLDLGVDEQFF. Combining the CDR3 with reference TRBV11-2 and TRBJ2-1 gives the whole variable domain EAGVAQSPRYKIIEKRQSVAFWCNPISGHATLYWYQQILGQGPKLLIQFQNNGVVDDSQLPKDRFSAERLKGVDSTLKIQPAKLEDSAVYLCASSLDLGVDEQFFGPGTRLTVL.

V and J are TRBV12-3 or TRBV12-4 and TRBJ2-1, with D hard to call. Trimming took off 5 bases at V and 3 bases at J, with 23 bases between the two ends. The CDR3 is made up of 18 amino acids. The CDR3 DNA is TGTGCCAGCAGTCCGTTGCGACTGGGTAGTCCTAGCTACAATGAGCAGTTCTTC. The encoded protein is CASSPLRLGSPSYNEQFF.

This clonotype showed up just a few times. The V call is TRBV14, the J call TRBJ1-2; D not certain. The germline V gene encodes CDR1 SGHDN and CDR2 FVKESK. The length of the CDR3 is 16 residues. Trimming left V 0 bases short and J 6 bases short, with 17 bases between. The CDR3 is CASSQEFGFGSNGYTF. The CDR3 bases are TGTGCCAGCAGCCAAGAGTTTGGGTTCGGGTCGAATGGCTACACCTTC.

For this clonotype: A much larger clone differs from this one at a single base, so this may be a read error. No conserved phenylalanine or tryptophan is present at the end of the CDR3, so a read error is the likely explanation. This chain links TRBV7-8 with TRBJ2-1; 12 bases agree with TRBD2. Germline lookup yields CDR1 SGHVS and CDR2 FQNEAQ. Trimming removed 1 base from V and 0 bases from J; junction bases left unmatched: 10. The length of the CDR3 is 20 residues. CDR3 amino acids: CASSLDRLAGVKSSYNEQFC. Here the CDR3 DNA reads TGTGCCAGCAGCTTAGATAGACTAGCGGGAGTTAAGAGCTCCTACAATGAGCAGTTCTGC.

V gene TRBV11-2 combines with J gene TRBJ2-3; 10 bases fit TRBD1. Trimming removed 2 bases from V and 3 bases from J; junction bases left unmatched: 5. In germline, CDR1 is SGHAT, CDR2 FQNNGV. The CDR3 has 16 amino acids. CDR3 loop: CASSLTGDRGTDTQYF. CDR3 sequence (DNA): TGTGCCAGCAGCTTAACAGGGGACAGGGGAACAGATACGCAGTATTTT. Together with reference TRBV11-2 and TRBJ2-3, the CDR3 gives the full variable domain: EAGVAQSPRYKIIEKRQSVAFWCNPISGHATLYWYQQILGQGPKLLIQFQNNGVVDDSQLPKDRFSAERLKGVDSTLKIQPAKLEDSAVYLCASSLTGDRGTDTQYFGPGTRLTVL.

This clonotype was seen a few times. The gene calls are TRBV20-1 and TRBJ2-3; D unresolved. Germline V gene lookup returns CDR1 DFQATT and CDR2 SNEGSKA (reference sequence). The ends were cut back, 0 bases at V and 0 bases at J, with 7 bases in the middle. The CDR3 is 14 amino acids. The CDR3 nucleotides read TGCAGTGCTAGAGATCTCATCAGCACAGATACGCAGTATTTT. It is translated as CSARDLISTDTQYF.

V is TRBV24-1 and J is TRBJ1-1; tentatively, D is TRBD1 (5 bases). Germline loops: CDR1 KGHDR, CDR2 SFDVKD. V was cut by 7 bases and J by 10 bases, with 18 bases left in between. This CDR3 region has 13 residues. The CDR3 nucleotides are TGTGCCACCAGGGAACCCTCTTGGGGGAGAGCTTTCTTT. Amino acids: CATREPSWGRAFF.

This clonotype has at least ten counts. The CDR3 coding sequence is TGCGCCAGCAGCTTGATCCCCCGGACTAGTCTCAATGAGCAGTTCTTC. Protein product: CASSLIPRTSLNEQFF. The chain couples TRBV5-1 to TRBJ2-1; TRBD2 aligns across 7 bases. V lost 1 base, J lost 6 bases, and 10 bases stayed unmatched. This CDR3 is 16 amino acids long. The V gene's germline CDR1 is SGHRS and CDR2 YFSETQ.

About this clonotype itself: At one end the junction does not follow the germline gene, possibly because of a read error. This chain links TRBV2 with TRBJ1-2; weak D call: TRBD1 (6 bases). The CDR3 is 14 residues long. Germline V lookup: CDR1 SNHLY, CDR2 FYNNEI. The CDR3 spells CAGSDGTLNYGYTF. The CDR3 bases are TGTGCCGGCAGTGACGGGACACTAAACTATGGCTACACCTTC.

This clonotype was seen a few times. The rearrangement joins TRBV6-1 to TRBJ2-5; 11 bases map to TRBD2. The CDR3 covers 16 residues. CDR1 is MNHNS, CDR2 SASEGT, per germline. The trim removed 5 bases at V and 5 bases at J, leaving 10 bases unmatched. CDR3 protein: CASSPYSGGAWETQYF. DNA of the CDR3: TGTGCCAGCAGTCCTTATAGCGGGGGGGCCTGGGAGACCCAGTACTTC.

Details on this clonotype: The junction and the germline gene differ at one end; a read error may be behind it. The rearrangement joins TRBV12-3 or TRBV12-4 to TRBJ2-3; D is uncertain. The CDR3 covers 12 residues. In nucleotides, the CDR3 is TGTACCAGCAGTTTGGTCCGGGTGAGGCAGTATTTT. Translating it yields CTSSLVRVRQYF.

The chain has TRBV4-1 and TRBJ1-1, with TRBD1 matching 8 bases. The CDR3 is 17 residues long. Germline CDR1 reads MGHRA; CDR2 reads YSYEKL. V lost 1 base to trimming and J lost 5 bases; unmatched junction nucleotides: 12. The DNA of the CDR3 is TGCGCCAGCAGCCAAGGTGGGGCAGGGGGCGAATTGACTGAAGCTTTCTTT. This gives the protein CASSQGGAGGELTEAFF.

This chain connects TRBV11-2 to TRBJ1-2, with D possibly TRBD1 on 5 matching bases. V lost 8 bases and J lost 0, with 19 bases in between. This CDR3 comprises 16 residues. Germline V gene data show CDR1 as SGHAT and CDR2 as FQNNGV. The CDR3, as DNA: TGTGCCAGCGGCGTGCCCCTGGGGGGAGCTAACTATGGCTACACCTTC. It specifies CASGVPLGGANYGYTF.

The chain has TRBV27 and TRBJ1-2; D is possibly TRBD1 (5 bases). Between the trimmed V and J ends, which lost 0 bases and 3 bases, there was a span of 8 bases. The CDR3 is 14 amino acids. CDR1 is MNHEY and CDR2 is SMNVEV in the germline V gene (reference sequence). The CDR3 region is CASSLSGTYYGYTF. As DNA, the CDR3 is TGTGCCAGCAGTTTATCAGGGACCTACTATGGCTACACCTTC.

This sequence joins TRBV3-1 and TRBJ2-5, with 8 positions matching TRBD1. The DNA end is a closer match to TRBJ2-7, so the J assignment may be wrong. Looked up from germline, CDR1 is LGHDT and CDR2 is YNNKEL (reference sequence). This CDR3 is 13 amino acids long. CDR3 residues: CASSPTGEDEQYF. CDR3 DNA sequence: TGTGCCAGCAGCCCGACAGGGGAGGACGAGCAGTACTTC.

The gene calls are TRBV5-6 and TRBJ2-7, with a possible D match to TRBD1 (6 bases). Germline V gives CDR1 SGHDT, CDR2 YYEEEE. CDR3 length equals 12 residues. V was shortened by 3 bases and J by 6 bases, with 10 bases between the two germline ends. The CDR3 loop reads CASSWGPVEQYF. The DNA of the CDR3 is TGTGCCAGCAGCTGGGGGCCCGTCGAGCAGTACTTC.

This clonotype was detected a few times. V and J are TRBV5-1 and TRBJ2-3; 7 nucleotides agree with TRBD1. The trim removed 4 bases at V and 8 bases at J, leaving 7 bases unmatched. Looked up from germline, CDR1 is SGHRS and CDR2 is YFSETQ. The CDR3 extends over 13 amino acids. The CDR3 loop reads CASSTRDSPTQYF. CDR3 DNA sequence: TGCGCCAGCAGCACCCGGGACAGTCCTACGCAGTATTTT.

In this sample, this clonotype turned up once. A junction boundary mismatches the germline segment, possibly from a read error. V usage is TRBV10-3 and J usage is TRBJ2-7; 9 nucleotides agree with TRBD1. The J call is doubtful: the DNA matches TRBJ2-4 better. Germline V gene sequence: CDR1 ENHRY, CDR2 SYGVKD. The CDR3 has 15 amino acids. This CDR3 is CTISPGQGVKNIQYF. The DNA of the CDR3 is TGCACCATCAGTCCGGGACAGGGAGTCAAAAACATTCAGTACTTC.

This clonotype showed up just a few times. The V call is TRBV2, the J call TRBJ2-7, with D perhaps matching TRBD1 (6 bases). V shed 7 bases and J shed 5 bases, with 15 bases lying between them. The V gene's germline CDR1 is SNHLY and CDR2 FYNNEI. The CDR3 covers 13 residues. The CDR3 reads CASIQGEEDEQYF. The DNA for the CDR3 is TGTGCCAGCATACAGGGAGAAGAAGACGAGCAGTACTTC.

The V and J genes are TRBV19 and TRBJ2-7, with 9 bases fitting TRBD2. The V and J ends lost 6 bases and 3 bases, in that order; junction bases with no gene match: 9. This CDR3 region has 15 residues. The germline CDR1 and CDR2 sequences are LNHDA and SQIVND (reference sequence). In nucleotides, the CDR3 is TGTGCCAGTAGAATCTCCGGGACTAGCATCTACGAGCAGTACTTC. Its protein is CASRISGTSIYEQYF.